The clone carrying this T cell receptor (beta chain) showed up just a few times. Its antigen is still unknown. The CDR3 has 17 residues. With V trimmed by 1 base and J by 5 bases, 13 bases remained unmatched. Germline V CDR1 and CDR2: DFQATT, SNEGSKA (reference sequence). The entry originates in a study of response to subunit inactivated influenza vaccine. Whole-study results and caveats: Seasonal influenza vaccination, on each occasion, was suggested by the authors to recruit few new T cells.

MiXCR, run by TCRdb on the RT-PCR reads, gives a single entry per CDR3 protein. The sample records about 520,000 distinct CDR3 sequences, about 10% being singletons. This receptor was identified in a man aged 50-60 years who received an inactivated influenza vaccine. The material sequenced was PBMCs from blood, taken 45 days after vaccination. The chain uses TRBV20-1 and TRBJ2-7; TRBD2 aligns across 11 bases. The CDR3 DNA reads TGCAGTGCTAGAGGGCTCCTTAGCGGGAGGGCCTACCACGAGCAGTACTTC. Translated, it gives CSARGLLSGRAYHEQYF.